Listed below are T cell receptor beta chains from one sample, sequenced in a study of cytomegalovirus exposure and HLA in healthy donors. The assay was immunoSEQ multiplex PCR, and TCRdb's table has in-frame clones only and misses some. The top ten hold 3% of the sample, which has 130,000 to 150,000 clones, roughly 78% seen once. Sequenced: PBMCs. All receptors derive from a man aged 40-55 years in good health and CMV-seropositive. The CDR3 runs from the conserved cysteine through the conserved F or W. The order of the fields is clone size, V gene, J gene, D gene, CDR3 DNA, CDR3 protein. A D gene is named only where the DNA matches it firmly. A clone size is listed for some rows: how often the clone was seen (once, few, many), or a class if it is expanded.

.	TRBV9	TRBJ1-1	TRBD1	TGTGCCAGCAGGGCCGGGACAGACACTGAAGCTTTCTTT	CASRAGTDTEAFF
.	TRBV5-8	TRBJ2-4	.	TGTGCCAGCAGCTTTACAACAGTACGAGCCAAAAACATTCAGTACTTC	CASSFTTVRAKNIQYF
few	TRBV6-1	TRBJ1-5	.	TGTGCCAGCAGTGAATTCCAGGGCGGAATCAATCAGCCCCAGCATTTT	CASSEFQGGINQPQHF
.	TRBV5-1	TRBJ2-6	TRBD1	TGCGCCAGCAGCTTGGCCAGAGGACAGGGGATCCTGGGGGGGGCCAACGTCCTGACTTTC	CASSLARGQGILGGANVLTF
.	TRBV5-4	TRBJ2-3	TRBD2	TGTGCCAGCAGCCGGACGCTAGCGGAGTCAGATACGCAGTATTTT	CASSRTLAESDTQYF
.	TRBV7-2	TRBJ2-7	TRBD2	TGTGCCAGCAGCTTATGGGCCTCCGGGACTAGCGGTGTACAGTACTTC	CASSLWASGTSGVQYF
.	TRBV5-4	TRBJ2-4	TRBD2	TGTGCCAGCAGCCGACAACTAGCGGGAGAAAACATTCAGTACTTC	CASSRQLAGENIQYF
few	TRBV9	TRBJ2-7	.	TGTGCCAGCAGCGTAAACCTGAGGGCCTACGAGCAGTACTTC	CASSVNLRAYEQYF
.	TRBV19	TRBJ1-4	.	TGTGCCAGCCAAAATAATGAAAAACTGTTTTTT	CASQNNEKLFF
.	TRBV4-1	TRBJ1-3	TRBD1	TGCGCCAGCAGCCAGGAACAGGGGTTCTCTGGAAACACCATATATTTT	CASSQEQGFSGNTIYF
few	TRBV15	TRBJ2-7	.	TGTGCCACCAGCAGAGATCGGGGAGCCCTCTACGAGCAGTACTTC	CATSRDRGALYEQYF
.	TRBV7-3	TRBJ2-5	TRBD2	TGTGCCAGCAGCTTAGGGGGTAGCGGGAGTTTGGAGACCCAGTACTTC	CASSLGGSGSLETQYF
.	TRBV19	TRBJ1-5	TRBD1	TGTGCTGTAGAGGACAGGTCCGGTCAGCCCCAGCATTTT	CAVEDRSGQPQHF
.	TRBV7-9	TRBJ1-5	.	TGTGCCAGCAGCTTAGCTGACAACACCTATAGCAATCAGCCCCAGCATTTT	CASSLADNTYSNQPQHF
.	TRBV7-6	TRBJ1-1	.	TGTGCCAGCAGCTCAGTGAACACTGAAGCTTTCTTT	CASSSVNTEAFF
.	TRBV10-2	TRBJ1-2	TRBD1	TGCGCCAGCAGTGACCCGGGGACAGGGGACTATGGCTACACCTTC	CASSDPGTGDYGYTF
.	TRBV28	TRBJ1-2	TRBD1	TGTGCCAGCAGCGACAGGGGCTATGGCTACACCTTC	CASSDRGYGYTF
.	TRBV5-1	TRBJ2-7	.	TGTGCCAGCAGCTTGGTGGATGGGCCCGAGCAGTACTTC	CASSLVDGPEQYF
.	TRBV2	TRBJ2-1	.	TGTGCCAGCAGTTCGACCCGGGATGTGTGGTTCTTC	CASSSTRDVWFF
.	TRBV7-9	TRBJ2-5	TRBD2	TGTGCCAGCAGCCTACCGGGAGGCCCGGAGACCCAGTACTTC	CASSLPGGPETQYF
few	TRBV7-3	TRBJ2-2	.	TGTGCCAGCAGCTCAAGCGGCGGTAACACCGGGGAGCTGTTTTTT	CASSSSGGNTGELFF
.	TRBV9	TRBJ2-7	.	TGTGCCAGCAGCGTAGGGGTTAGCGGAAGCTCCTACGAGCAGTACTTC	CASSVGVSGSSYEQYF
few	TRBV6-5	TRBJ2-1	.	TGTGCCAGCAGCTACTATACTGACAATGAGCAGTTCTTC	CASSYYTDNEQFF
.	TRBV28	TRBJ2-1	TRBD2	TGTGCCAGCAGTACCTACCTCCCTAGCGGGTTACTTAGCTCCTACAATGAGCAGTTCTTC	CASSTYLPSGLLSSYNEQFF
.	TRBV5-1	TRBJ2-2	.	TGCGCCAGCAGCTTGGACAGCCCCGCGAACACCGGGGAGCTGTTTTTT	CASSLDSPANTGELFF
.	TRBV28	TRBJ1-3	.	TGTGCCAGCAGACCCACAGGGTCTGGAAACACCATATATTTT	CASRPTGSGNTIYF
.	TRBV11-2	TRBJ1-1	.	TGTGCCAGCAGCTTAGATCGGGGGGAGGGGAACACTGAAGCTTTCTTT	CASSLDRGEGNTEAFF
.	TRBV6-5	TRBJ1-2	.	TGTGCCAGCAGTCCCAGACACGGCTATGGCTACACCTTC	CASSPRHGYGYTF
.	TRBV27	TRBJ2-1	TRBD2	TGTGCCAGCAGTTTTTATTCCCGGGGGGGGCTCGACAATGAGCAGTTCTTC	CASSFYSRGGLDNEQFF
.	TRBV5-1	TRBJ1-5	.	TGCGCCAGCAGCTTGTTAGGAGTCGATCAGCCCCAGCATTTT	CASSLLGVDQPQHF
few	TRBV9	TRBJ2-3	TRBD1	TGTGCCAGCAGCGACACACACGGACAGGGGCCTTTCACAGATACGCAGTATTTT	CASSDTHGQGPFTDTQYF
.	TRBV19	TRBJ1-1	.	TGTGCCAGTAGTGCCGGGACAAAGGTGGTGTTGAACACTGAAGCTTTCTTT	CASSAGTKVVLNTEAFF
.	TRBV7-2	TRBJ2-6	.	TGTGCCAGCAGCTTAGTACAGATCTCAGCCAACGTCCTGACTTTC	CASSLVQISANVLTF
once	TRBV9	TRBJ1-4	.	TGTGCCAGCAGCGTAGATCCCAGAAATGAAAAACTGTTTTTT	CASSVDPRNEKLFF
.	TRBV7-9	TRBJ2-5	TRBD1	TGTGCCAGCAGCAAGGGGGTGACAGGGGTCGAGACCCAGTACTTC	CASSKGVTGVETQYF
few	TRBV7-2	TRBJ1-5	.	TGTGCCAGCAGCTTACAGGGTCAGCCCCAGCATTTT	CASSLQGQPQHF
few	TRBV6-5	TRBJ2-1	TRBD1	TGTGCCAGCAGTTATGGCCGACAGGGGGGCACCGAGCAGTTCTTC	CASSYGRQGGTEQFF
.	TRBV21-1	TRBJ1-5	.	TGTGCCAGCAGCAAATGTAGGGGTAGGGATAGCAATCAGCCCCAGCATTTT	CASSKCRGRDSNQPQHF
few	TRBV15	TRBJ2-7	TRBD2	TGTGCCACCAGCAGAGATCATTCCGGGACTAGCGGGGTAACTGCCTACGAGCAGTACTTC	CATSRDHSGTSGVTAYEQYF
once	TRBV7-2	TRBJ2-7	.	TGTGCCAGCAGCTTAGGGAGCGGTTCCTACGAGCAGTACTTC	CASSLGSGSYEQYF